The 28 T cell receptor beta chains presented below share a single source sample, sequenced in a study of blood T cell repertoires in COVID-19. Generated by immunoSEQ multiplex PCR, the TCRdb table keeps only in-frame clones and is missing some. The sample lists approximately 360,000 clones; 89% were seen once. Sequencing was carried out using peripheral blood. These TCRs come from a man aged 35-49 years with acute or convalescent COVID-19.

This rearrangement joins TRBV5-1 to TRBJ2-1; a possible D gene is TRBD1 (6 bases). The V gene lost 2 bases and the J gene lost 4 bases, with 10 bases spanning the gap. This CDR3 region has 14 residues. Germline assignment: CDR1 SGHRS and CDR2 YFSETQ. CDR3 protein: CASSLRGQYNEQFF. In DNA form, the CDR3 reads TGCGCCAGCAGCTTAAGGGGACAATACAATGAGCAGTTCTTC.

CDR3 sequence: CASSYNRAGELFF. The CDR3 bases are TGTGCCAGCAGTTACAACCGGGCCGGGGAGCTGTTTTTT. This chain connects TRBV6-5 to TRBJ2-2; D ambiguous. The CDR3 length is 13 residues. Germline loops: CDR1 MNHEY, CDR2 SVGAGI. The germline V and J ends were trimmed by 2 bases and 6 bases, with 7 bases remaining between them.

The J gene is TRBJ2-7, the V gene TRBV7-3; 10 bases line up with TRBD1. The CDR3 is 15 residues long. Germline CDR1 reads SGHTA; CDR2 reads FQGTGA. V dropped 2 bases and J dropped 2; count of bases not matched to a gene: 3. This CDR3 is CASSLGTGVPYEQYF. In DNA form, the CDR3 reads TGTGCCAGCAGCTTAGGGACAGGGGTCCCCTACGAGCAGTACTTC.

This chain connects TRBV30 to TRBJ1-4; 8 nucleotides agree with TRBD1. Germline V gives CDR1 GTSNPN, CDR2 SVGIG (reference sequence). The J segment lost 6 bases and the V segment lost 1 base, leaving 13 bases of the junction unmatched. This CDR3 comprises 17 residues. CDR3 in DNA: TGTGCCTGGAGTGGGGCGGTGACAGGGGTCTTGGATGAAAAACTGTTTTTT. It codes for CAWSGAVTGVLDEKLFF.

As to this clone: The same CDR3 can be traced to other DNA sequences in this sample. This chain links TRBV5-1 with TRBJ2-1, with 10 bases lining up with TRBD1. Germline-derived CDR1 and CDR2 are SGHRS and YFSETQ. This CDR3 is 15 amino acids long. Unmatched junction bases numbered 3, after V lost 4 bases and J lost 2 bases. CDR3 loop: CASSPGQGAYNEQFF. As DNA, the CDR3 is TGCGCCAGCAGCCCAGGACAGGGGGCCTACAATGAGCAGTTCTTC.

This rearrangement joins TRBV7-8 to TRBJ1-5; TRBD1 matches 10 bases. CDR1 and CDR2 from the germline V gene are SGHVS and FQNEAQ. J was trimmed by 5 bases and V by 5 bases; bases with no gene match: 21. There are 20 residues in the CDR3. CDR3 protein: CASSRDRGFGGTSGDQPQHF. Written as DNA, the CDR3 is TGTGCCAGCAGCCGGGACAGGGGATTTGGCGGGACCTCGGGGGATCAGCCCCAGCATTTT. Complete variable domain (other parts from reference TRBV7-8 and TRBJ1-5): GAGVSQSPRYKVAKRGQDVALRCDPISGHVSLFWYQQALGQGPEFLTYFQNEAQLDKSGLPSDRFFAERPEGSVSTLKIQRTQQEDSAVYLCASSRDRGFGGTSGDQPQHFGDGTRLSIL.

The chain couples TRBV12-3 or TRBV12-4 to TRBJ1-1, with 9 nucleotides matching TRBD1. This CDR3 is 13 amino acids long. V lost 1 base, J lost 11 bases, and 5 bases stayed unmatched. The CDR3 DNA sequence: TGTGCCAGCAGTTTAGGGGACAGGGCGATGGCTTTCTTT. This sequence encodes CASSLGDRAMAFF.

The chain links TRBV9 to TRBJ2-3; 9 nucleotides match TRBD2. In germline, CDR1 is SGDLS, CDR2 YYNGEE. The CDR3 is made up of 17 amino acids. The ends lost 0 bases at V and 2 bases at J; junction bases unmatched: 7. The chain's CDR3 is CASSVVMLAGTTDTQYF. In DNA, the CDR3 is TGTGCCAGCAGCGTAGTGATGCTAGCGGGAACCACAGATACGCAGTATTTT.

This clone was counted a few times. The chain is built from TRBV3-1 (or the pseudogene TRBV3-2) and TRBJ2-2, with D perhaps TRBD2 (5 bases). The ends were cut back, 8 bases at V and 7 bases at J, with 20 bases in the middle. The germline gives CDR1 LGHDT, CDR2 YNNKEL (reference sequence). The length of the CDR3 is 15 residues. The CDR3 DNA sequence: TGTGCCAGCCGGGTCGGGCGGAGAGGGCTCGGGGAGCTGTTTTTT. Its protein is CASRVGRRGLGELFF.

This clone has a single count. V is TRBV2 and J is TRBJ2-7, with D unresolved. The CDR3 has 12 residues. V was pared by 2 bases and J by 2 bases, with 4 bases between. Germline values: CDR1 SNHLY, CDR2 FYNNEI. CDR3 sequence reads: CASSEQTYEQYF. CDR3 nucleotides: TGTGCCAGCAGTGAACAGACCTACGAGCAGTACTTC.

This chain connects TRBV28 to TRBJ2-2; TRBD1 might be the D (6 bases). The CDR3 length is 15 residues. Germline-derived CDR1 and CDR2 are MDHEN and SYDVKM. V was cut by 3 bases and J by 5 bases, with 13 bases left in between. The CDR3 region has the DNA TGTGCCAGCAGTTTGGGCAGGGGTTATACCGGGGAGCTGTTTTTT. Residues: CASSLGRGYTGELFF. Drawing the rest from reference TRBV28 and TRBJ2-2, the complete variable domain is DVKVTQSSRYLVKRTGEKVFLECVQDMDHENMFWYRQDPGLGLRLIYFSYDVKMKEKGDIPEGYSVSREKKERFSLILESASTNQTSMYLCASSLGRGYTGELFFGEGSRLTVL.

This sequence joins TRBV3-1 (or the pseudogene TRBV3-2) and TRBJ2-3; maybe TRBD2 (6 bases). The germline CDR1 and CDR2 sequences are LGHDT and YNNKEL (reference sequence). V lost 4 bases and J 4 bases, leaving 6 bases between the germline ends. The CDR3 contains 12 residues. The CDR3 spells CASSPGADTQYF. The CDR3 DNA follows: TGTGCCAGCAGCCCGGGGGCAGATACGCAGTATTTT.

This rearrangement joins TRBV19 to TRBJ1-2; a weak D match, TRBD1 (6 bases). CDR1 and CDR2 from the germline V gene are LNHDA and SQIVND (reference sequence). Trimming shortened V by 3 bases and J by 4 bases, and 15 bases separated the two germline ends. The CDR3 is 15 residues long. CDR3 sequence: CASSMARGSLYGYTF. CDR3 coding DNA: TGTGCCAGTAGTATGGCCAGGGGATCCCTCTATGGCTACACCTTC.

The chain couples TRBV12-3 or TRBV12-4 to TRBJ1-1, with D possibly TRBD1 on 5 matching bases. This CDR3 spans 13 amino acids. The V gene lost 7 bases and the J gene lost 1 base, with 10 bases spanning the gap. The CDR3 reads CASTMTANTEAFF. The CDR3, as DNA: TGTGCCAGCACTATGACAGCGAACACTGAAGCTTTCTTT.

The CDR3 is CASSLVASGRANEQFF. For the CDR3, the DNA is TGTGCCAGCAGCTTAGTGGCTAGCGGGAGGGCGAATGAGCAGTTCTTC. This sequence joins TRBV7-6 and TRBJ2-1, with TRBD2 matching 12 bases. This CDR3 has 16 amino acids. Germline V gives CDR1 SGHVS, CDR2 FNYEAQ. Trimming cost V 1 base and J 7 bases; bases outside gene matches: 5.

This chain uses TRBV9 with TRBJ1-4, with 8 bases lining up with TRBD1. V lost 4 bases to trimming and J lost 5 bases; unmatched junction nucleotides: 7. The CDR3 covers 15 residues. Germline V CDR1 and CDR2: SGDLS, YYNGEE. DNA for the CDR3: TGTGCCAGCAGCTTTTCCGGGACAGGAAATGAAAAACTGTTTTTT. This codes for CASSFSGTGNEKLFF.

In its sample, this clone was seen once. This chain connects TRBV6-6 to TRBJ1-2; TRBD1 matches at 11 bases. This CDR3 has 17 amino acids. V shed 5 bases and J 2 bases; nucleotides not matched to a gene: 10. CDR1 MNHNY and CDR2 SVGAGI come from the germline V gene (reference sequence). The CDR3 protein is CASSPRTGGFGNYGYTF. CDR3 sequence (DNA): TGTGCCAGCAGTCCACGGACAGGGGGCTTCGGAAACTATGGCTACACCTTC.

This chain uses TRBV5-4 with TRBJ1-2; D remains ambiguous. Germline CDR1 and CDR2: SGHNT and YYREEE (reference sequence). The CDR3 is 11 residues long. Trimming left V 2 bases short and J 8 bases short, with 7 bases between. CDR3 region: CASSFGYGYTF. CDR3 coding DNA: TGTGCCAGCAGCTTCGGGTACGGCTACACCTTC.

This chain links TRBV30 with TRBJ2-7; D gene unclear. This CDR3 is built from 11 residues. Germline V lookup: CDR1 GTSNPN, CDR2 SVGIG (reference sequence). The V and J ends lost 1 base and 5 bases respectively, with 6 bases between them. CDR3 bases: TGTGCCTGGAGTGGAACGGACGAGCAGTACTTC. It yields the protein CAWSGTDEQYF.

V usage is TRBV30 and J usage is TRBJ2-7; 10 bases fit TRBD1. The CDR3 is made up of 16 amino acids. From germline, CDR1 is GTSNPN and CDR2 SVGIG (reference sequence). The trim removed 2 bases at V and 7 bases at J, leaving 14 bases unmatched. The DNA of the CDR3 is TGTGCCTGGAGTCCTCGCCGGGACAGGGGCCGTTTTGAGCAGTACTTC. Its protein product is CAWSPRRDRGRFEQYF.

The chain couples TRBV5-1 to TRBJ2-5; 10 bases map to TRBD2. The ends lost 0 bases at V and 1 base at J; junction bases unmatched: 0. CDR3 length: 15 residues. The germline CDR1 and CDR2 sequences are SGHRS and YFSETQ. The CDR3 reads CASSLVAGGQETQYF. CDR3 DNA sequence: TGCGCCAGCAGCTTGGTAGCGGGAGGCCAAGAGACCCAGTACTTC.

The chain joins TRBV5-8 to TRBJ2-1, with 13 bases fitting TRBD2. CDR1 and CDR2 from the germline V gene are SGHTS and YDEGEE. Trimming at V came to 6 bases and at J to 8 bases, leaving 8 bases not matched to a gene. The CDR3 sequence is 15 residues long. The CDR3 region has the DNA TGTGCCAGCACCCGCGGGACTAGCGGGGCCGATGAGCAGTTCTTC. This sequence encodes CASTRGTSGADEQFF.

The chain is built from TRBV6-4 and TRBJ2-3, with 9 bases aligning to TRBD2. Germline V gene lookup returns CDR1 MRHNA and CDR2 SNTAGT. The CDR3 has 17 residues. Losses at the gene ends were 7 bases for V and 1 base for J; bases not matched to a gene: 12. The CDR3 loop is CASTILAGPEGTDTQYF. The DNA of the CDR3 is TGTGCCAGCACTATCCTAGCGGGGCCGGAGGGCACAGATACGCAGTATTTT.

For the CDR3, the DNA is TGCAGCGTAGACTCCGGAAACACCATATATTTT. The encoded protein is CSVDSGNTIYF. V is TRBV29-1 and J is TRBJ1-3; D is unclear. CDR1 SQVTM and CDR2 ANQGSEA come from the germline V gene. There are 11 residues in the CDR3. V was pared by 6 bases and J by 4 bases, with 7 bases between.

V gene TRBV19 combines with J gene TRBJ2-7; 9 bases are a match to TRBD1. CDR1 LNHDA and CDR2 SQIVND come from the germline V gene (reference sequence). The J segment lost 6 bases and the V segment lost 5 bases, leaving 8 bases of the junction unmatched. This CDR3 spans 14 amino acids. CDR3 coding DNA: TGTGCCAGTAGTCGACAGGGGGGGAGCTCCGAGCAGTACTTC. Its translation: CASSRQGGSSEQYF.

V gene TRBV5-1 combines with J gene TRBJ2-1; a weak D match, TRBD1 (6 bases). The V gene lost 1 base and the J gene lost 16 bases, with 21 bases spanning the gap. From germline, CDR1 is SGHRS and CDR2 YFSETQ. The CDR3 runs 14 residues. The CDR3 region has the DNA TGCGCCAGCAGCTTGAACCCAGGGGTCGGTAAGCTTTTCTTC. Protein product: CASSLNPGVGKLFF. The entire variable domain, with the rest obtained from reference TRBV5-1 and TRBJ2-1, is as follows: KAGVTQTPRYLIKTRGQQVTLSCSPISGHRSVSWYQQTPGQGLQFLFEYFSETQRNKGNFPGRFSGRQFSNSRSEMNVSTLELGDSALYLCASSLNPGVGKLFFGPGTRLTVL.

The chain joins TRBV5-1 to TRBJ2-3; 8 bases line up with TRBD2. CDR3 length equals 17 residues. J was trimmed by 0 bases and V by 1 base; bases with no gene match: 7. Germline lookup yields CDR1 SGHRS and CDR2 YFSETQ. The CDR3, as DNA: TGCGCCAGCAGCTTGTCGGGAGGGACAACTAGCACAGATACGCAGTATTTT. This codes for CASSLSGGTTSTDTQYF. The whole variable domain, filled in from reference TRBV5-1 and TRBJ2-3, reads KAGVTQTPRYLIKTRGQQVTLSCSPISGHRSVSWYQQTPGQGLQFLFEYFSETQRNKGNFPGRFSGRQFSNSRSEMNVSTLELGDSALYLCASSLSGGTTSTDTQYFGPGTRLTVL.

The chain links TRBV4-2 to TRBJ2-7; 12 bases map to TRBD2. The length of the CDR3 is 16 residues. CDR1 LGHNA and CDR2 YNFKEQ come from the germline V gene. V lost 3 bases to trimming and J lost 2 bases; unmatched junction nucleotides: 5. The CDR3 spells CASSQGTSGGTYEQYF. CDR3 sequence (DNA): TGTGCCAGCAGCCAGGGAACTAGCGGGGGGACCTACGAGCAGTACTTC.